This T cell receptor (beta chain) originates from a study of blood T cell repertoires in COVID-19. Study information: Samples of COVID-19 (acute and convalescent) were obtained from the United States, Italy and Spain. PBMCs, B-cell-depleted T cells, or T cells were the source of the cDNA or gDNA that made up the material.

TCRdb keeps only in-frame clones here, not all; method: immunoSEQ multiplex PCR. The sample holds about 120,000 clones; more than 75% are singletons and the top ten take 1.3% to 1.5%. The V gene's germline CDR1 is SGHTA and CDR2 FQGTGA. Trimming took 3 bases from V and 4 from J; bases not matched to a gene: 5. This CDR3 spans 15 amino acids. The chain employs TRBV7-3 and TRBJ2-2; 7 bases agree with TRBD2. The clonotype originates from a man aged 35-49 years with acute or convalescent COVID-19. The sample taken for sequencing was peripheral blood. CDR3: CASSLRAGVTGELFF. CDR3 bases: TGTGCCAGCAGCTTGAGGGCGGGGGTCACCGGGGAGCTGTTTTTT.